The 13 T cell receptor beta chains below were found in one sample sequenced in a study of neurological immune-mediated disorders. Each CDR3 protein is one row after TCRdb ran MiXCR on the 5' RACE reads. The sample contains about 52,000 distinct CDR3 sequences, roughly 3.8% of which appear only once. The source material was PBMCs. These receptor sequences come from a man aged 60 to 69 with multiple sclerosis.

This clonotype was seen at least ten times. J is TRBJ1-6 and V is TRBV9; a possible D gene is TRBD1 (5 bases). This CDR3 comprises 14 residues. The germline CDR1 and CDR2 sequences are SGDLS and YYNGEE. V was trimmed by 0 bases and J by 11 bases, leaving 12 bases between them. CDR3 nucleotide sequence: TGTGCCAGCAGCGTAGTCGAGGGGAGGACACCCCTCCACTTT. Its protein product is CASSVVEGRTPLHF.

In this sample, this clonotype turned up many times. The chain carries TRBV10-3 and TRBJ1-6; 9 bases match TRBD1. Germline CDR1 is ENHRY and CDR2 is SYGVKD. The trim removed 7 bases at V and 9 bases at J, leaving 7 bases unmatched. This CDR3 has 14 amino acids. CDR3 nucleotide sequence: TGTGCCATCAACCCTGACAGGGGGGTTTCACCCCTCCACTTT. This codes for CAINPDRGVSPLHF.

This clonotype was detected many times. The chain uses TRBV10-3 and TRBJ2-3, with D possibly TRBD2 on 5 matching bases. V was shortened by 6 bases and J by 0 bases, with 13 bases between the two germline ends. The germline V gene has CDR1 ENHRY and CDR2 SYGVKD. The CDR3 loop spans 15 amino acids. The CDR3 reads CAIRSDLTSTDTQYF. In DNA, the CDR3 is TGTGCCATCAGGTCGGACTTAACTAGCACAGATACGCAGTATTTT.

At least ten counts were recorded for this clonotype. The chain links TRBV12-3 or TRBV12-4 to TRBJ2-1, with 7 bases matching TRBD1. J lost 6 bases, V lost 6 bases, and 5 bases had no gene match. There are 13 residues in the CDR3. The CDR3 loop is CASSRDSTNEQFF. The CDR3 nucleotides read TGTGCCAGCAGCCGGGACAGTACCAATGAGCAGTTCTTC.

In this sample, this clonotype turned up many times. V gene TRBV28 combines with J gene TRBJ2-2; TRBD2 matches 9 bases. Germline-derived CDR1 and CDR2 are MDHEN and SYDVKM. Trimming at V came to 3 bases and at J to 4 bases, leaving 9 bases not matched to a gene. The CDR3 spans 17 residues. In nucleotides, the CDR3 is TGTGCCAGCAGTTTCCAGTCGCTAGCGGGGTTCACCGGGGAGCTGTTTTTT. Protein: CASSFQSLAGFTGELFF.

This clonotype was seen ten or more times. The V call is TRBV3-1, the J call TRBJ2-1, with unresolved D. Germline CDR1 and CDR2: LGHDT and YNNKEL (reference sequence). The CDR3 covers 14 residues. The V end was cut by 0 bases, the J end by 6 bases, with 9 bases between. The CDR3 reads CASSQDSGSNEQFF. The CDR3 nucleotides read TGTGCCAGCAGCCAAGATTCAGGCAGCAATGAGCAGTTCTTC.

This clonotype was counted many times. This rearrangement joins TRBV20-1 to TRBJ2-1; D may be TRBD1 or TRBD2 (5 bases each). V was cut by 6 bases and J by 1 base, with 19 bases left in between. In germline, CDR1 is DFQATT, CDR2 SNEGSKA (reference sequence). CDR3 length equals 16 residues. The CDR3 reads CSAHKRGRESYNEQFF. CDR3 bases: TGCAGTGCACATAAAAGGGGCAGGGAGTCCTACAATGAGCAGTTCTTC.

This clonotype was seen many times. This chain uses TRBV6-5 with TRBJ2-1; TRBD1 aligns across 7 bases. The CDR3 covers 14 residues. In germline, CDR1 is MNHEY, CDR2 SVGAGI. The V gene end was trimmed by 6 bases and the J gene end by 4 bases; junction bases not matched to a gene: 6. CDR3: CASRTGTAYNEQFF. In DNA, the CDR3 is TGTGCCAGCAGAACCGGGACAGCTTACAATGAGCAGTTCTTC.

This clonotype showed up many times. The chain joins TRBV5-1 to TRBJ1-2; D remains unclear. Trimming stripped 5 bases from V and 7 bases from J, with 15 bases between. The CDR3 has 13 amino acids. Germline-derived CDR1 and CDR2 are SGHRS and YFSETQ. The CDR3 region is CASRPDGAVGYTF. As DNA, the CDR3 is TGCGCCAGCAGACCGGACGGAGCGGTTGGCTACACCTTC.

This clonotype was counted many times. This CDR3 reads CSASDGAVETQYF. In nucleotides, the CDR3 is TGCAGTGCTAGTGATGGGGCCGTGGAGACCCAGTACTTC. The chain has TRBV20-1 and TRBJ2-5, with D possibly TRBD1 on 5 matching bases. V was shortened by 3 bases and J by 5 bases, with 13 bases between the two germline ends. Germline V gene lookup returns CDR1 DFQATT and CDR2 SNEGSKA (reference sequence). The CDR3 length is 13 residues.

This clonotype was counted ten times or more. The rearrangement joins TRBV12-3 or TRBV12-4 to TRBJ2-2, with D unclear. Trimming left V 2 bases short and J 1 base short, with 5 bases between. The length of the CDR3 is 14 residues. The CDR3 is CASSLPGNTGELFF. The CDR3 DNA reads TGTGCCAGCAGTTTACCGGGGAACACCGGGGAGCTGTTTTTT.

The table lists this clonotype with many counts. This sequence joins TRBV15 and TRBJ2-7, with a weak D call TRBD2 (6 bases). The V and J ends lost 4 bases and 7 bases respectively, with 11 bases between them. Germline CDR1 LNHNV, CDR2 YYDKDF (reference sequence). This CDR3 contains 12 residues. The CDR3 DNA sequence: TGTGCCACCAGCAAGCCAGGGAGGGAGCAGTACTTC. Amino acid sequence: CATSKPGREQYF.

This clonotype was found many times. This chain uses TRBV6-6 with TRBJ1-2; the D is unclear. The CDR3 is 15 residues long. Deletions cut 2 bases from V and 3 bases from J, with 13 bases between. CDR1 is MNHNY, CDR2 SVGAGI, per germline (reference sequence). The CDR3: CASSYGGVWDYGYTF. The CDR3 coding sequence is TGTGCCAGCAGTTACGGAGGTGTCTGGGACTATGGCTACACCTTC.